This TCR beta chain stems from a study of blood T cell repertoires in COVID-19. Turning to the study itself: The study drew acute and convalescent COVID-19 samples from the United States, Italy and Spain. PBMCs, B-cell-depleted T cells, or T cells were the source of the cDNA or gDNA that made up the material.

With 0 bases removed from V and 5 bases from J, the gap between germline ends came to 17 bases. CDR3 length equals 16 residues. CDR1 is GTSNPN and CDR2 is SVGIG in the germline V gene (reference sequence). Per the authors' pipeline: Scientists estimated how many nucleated cells there were by amplifying reference gene primers. Data came from immunoSEQ multiplex PCR; TCRdb stores just in-frame clones and leaves some out. That table supplies the V and J calls and clone size; D and trimming were determined from the DNA. The sample has 300,000 to 400,000 clones, about 82% seen once. Sequences were obtained from peripheral blood. This chain joins TRBV30 and TRBJ2-1; maybe TRBD1 (6 bases). This sequence originates from a human donor in a cohort sampled during active COVID-19. In DNA, the CDR3 is TGTGCCTGGAGTGTACCAGGAAGGGGGTCCCACAATGAGCAGTTCTTC. Protein sequence: CAWSVPGRGSHNEQFF.